Below, 9 T cell receptor beta chains from the same sample are listed, as sequenced in a study of graft-versus-host responses after intestinal transplantation. Assay: immunoSEQ multiplex PCR; the TCRdb copy retains only in-frame clones and omits some. The sample yields tens of thousands of clones, roughly 92% seen once. Sequencing was performed on PBMCs, taken 262 days after intestinal transplant. The source is a human patient who received an intestinal transplant, so some T cells may come from the graft donor.

The chain carries TRBV9 and TRBJ1-1; TRBD1 aligns across 10 bases. This CDR3 has 16 residues. V lost 0 bases, J lost 2 bases, and 4 bases stayed unmatched. Germline CDR1 SGDLS, CDR2 YYNGEE. The CDR3 region is CASSVGTGGLNTEAFF. The CDR3 region has the DNA TGTGCCAGCAGCGTAGGGACAGGGGGGTTAAACACTGAAGCTTTCTTT.

On this clone: The junction does not match germline at one end; this may be a read error. This sequence joins TRBV5-1 and TRBJ2-7; 8 bases align to TRBD2. Per the germline V gene, CDR1 is SGHRS and CDR2 is YFSETQ. The CDR3 has 14 residues. CDR3 DNA sequence: TGCGCCGGCAGCATGACTAGCGAGACCTACGAGCAGTACTTC. Its translation: CAGSMTSETYEQYF.

The CDR3: CASSKPTGGETQYF. Here the CDR3 DNA reads TGTGCCAGCAGTAAACCGACAGGAGGAGAGACCCAGTACTTC. The chain employs TRBV6-5 and TRBJ2-5; a possible D gene is TRBD1 (6 bases). The length of the CDR3 is 14 residues. Germline values: CDR1 MNHEY, CDR2 SVGAGI. Trimming took 5 bases from V and 4 from J, leaving 14 bases between them.

V is TRBV11-2 and J is TRBJ1-1, with a tentative D call TRBD1 (5 bases). Trimming removed 4 bases at V and 0 bases at J, with 18 bases between. Germline loops: CDR1 SGHAT, CDR2 FQNNGV. The CDR3 runs to 17 residues. The CDR3: CASSSPRQGFMNTEAFF. The CDR3 bases are TGTGCCAGCAGCTCCCCCAGGCAGGGTTTCATGAACACTGAAGCTTTCTTT.

The rearrangement joins TRBV27 to TRBJ1-1; the D is unclear. Trimming left V 6 bases short and J 1 base short, with 15 bases between. Germline loops: CDR1 MNHEY, CDR2 SMNVEV (reference sequence). The CDR3 loop spans 15 amino acids. The CDR3 protein is CASSPPYMQNTEAFF. CDR3 nucleotide sequence: TGTGCCAGCAGCCCCCCCTACATGCAGAACACTGAAGCTTTCTTT.

CDR3 DNA sequence: TGTGCCAGCAGCTTAGTGCTAGCGGGAGCGTACGAGCAGTACTTC. Translated, it gives CASSLVLAGAYEQYF. The chain combines TRBV5-6 with TRBJ2-7, with 10 bases lining up with TRBD2. This CDR3 is 15 amino acids long. Germline CDR1 and CDR2: SGHDT and YYEEEE. V was pared by 2 bases and J by 4 bases, with 6 bases of the junction left unmatched.

By sample share, this clone is medium-sized (0.01 to 0.1%). The chain uses TRBV7-9 and TRBJ2-2; no definite D call. Per the germline V gene, CDR1 is SEHNR and CDR2 is FQNEAQ (reference sequence). This CDR3 has 13 residues. V was shortened by 3 bases and J by 5 bases, with 7 bases between the two germline ends. This CDR3 reads CASSFGQTGELFF. The CDR3, as DNA: TGTGCCAGCAGCTTTGGGCAAACCGGGGAGCTGTTTTTT.

This clone has a handful of counts. V and J are TRBV11-2 and TRBJ1-2; D not certain. Germline V CDR1 and CDR2: SGHAT, FQNNGV. This CDR3 is built from 14 residues. Trimming removed 5 bases from V and 8 bases from J, with 18 bases in between. CDR3 DNA: TGTGCCAGCAGCCAAGATATCCGGGTTGGAGGCTACACCTTC. Translation: CASSQDIRVGGYTF. The whole variable domain, remainder taken from reference TRBV11-2 and TRBJ1-2, is EAGVAQSPRYKIIEKRQSVAFWCNPISGHATLYWYQQILGQGPKLLIQFQNNGVVDDSQLPKDRFSAERLKGVDSTLKIQPAKLEDSAVYLCASSQDIRVGGYTFGSGTRLTVV.

This rearrangement joins TRBV5-1 to TRBJ2-1; D possibly matches TRBD1 or TRBD2 (5 bases each). CDR3 size: 17 residues. The V and J ends lost 2 bases and 0 bases respectively, with 15 bases between them. CDR1 SGHRS and CDR2 YFSETQ come from the germline V gene. As DNA, the CDR3 is TGCGCCAGCAGCTTCAGTCCGGGACCGAGCTCCTACAATGAGCAGTTCTTC. Translating gives CASSFSPGPSSYNEQFF. The full variable domain, its missing parts supplied by reference TRBV5-1 and TRBJ2-1, is KAGVTQTPRYLIKTRGQQVTLSCSPISGHRSVSWYQQTPGQGLQFLFEYFSETQRNKGNFPGRFSGRQFSNSRSEMNVSTLELGDSALYLCASSFSPGPSSYNEQFFGPGTRLTVL.